The source of this TCR beta chain is a study of technical replicates of blood from four donors. Assay: immunoSEQ multiplex PCR; the TCRdb copy retains only in-frame clones and omits some. The sample lists under 85,000 clones; nearly 98% were seen once. This CDR3 is built from 12 residues. V was pared by 3 bases and J by 4 bases, with 6 bases between. Germline V CDR1 and CDR2: GTSNPN, SVGIG (reference sequence). The rearrangement joins TRBV30 to TRBJ2-2; no definite D call. The sequenced sample consisted of T cells isolated from PBMCs. This clonotype was sampled from a human donor in good health. The CDR3 DNA reads TGTGCCTGGAGCCTTAGCACCGGGGAGCTGTTTTTT. Protein sequence: CAWSLSTGELFF.